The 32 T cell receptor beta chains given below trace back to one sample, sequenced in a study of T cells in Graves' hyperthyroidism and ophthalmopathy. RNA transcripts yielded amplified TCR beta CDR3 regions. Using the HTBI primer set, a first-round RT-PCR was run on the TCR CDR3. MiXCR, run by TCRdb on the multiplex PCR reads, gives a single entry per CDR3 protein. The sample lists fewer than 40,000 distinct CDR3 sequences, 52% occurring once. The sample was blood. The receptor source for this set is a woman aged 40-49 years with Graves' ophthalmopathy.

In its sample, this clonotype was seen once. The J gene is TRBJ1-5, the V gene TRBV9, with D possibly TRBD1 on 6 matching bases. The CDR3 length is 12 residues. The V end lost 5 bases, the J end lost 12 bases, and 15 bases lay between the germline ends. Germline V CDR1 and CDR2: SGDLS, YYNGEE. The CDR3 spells CASSSNREFQHF. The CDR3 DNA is TGTGCCAGCAGTTCCAACAGGGAGTTCCAGCATTTT.

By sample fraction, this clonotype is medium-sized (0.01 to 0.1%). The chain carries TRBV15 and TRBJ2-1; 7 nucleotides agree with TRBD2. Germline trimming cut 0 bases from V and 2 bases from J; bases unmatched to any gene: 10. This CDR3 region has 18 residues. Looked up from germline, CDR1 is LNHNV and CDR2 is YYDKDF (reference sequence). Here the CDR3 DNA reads TGTGCCACCAGCAGAGATCGACGTGGAAGCGGGGCCTACAATGAGCAGTTCTTC. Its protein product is CATSRDRRGSGAYNEQFF.

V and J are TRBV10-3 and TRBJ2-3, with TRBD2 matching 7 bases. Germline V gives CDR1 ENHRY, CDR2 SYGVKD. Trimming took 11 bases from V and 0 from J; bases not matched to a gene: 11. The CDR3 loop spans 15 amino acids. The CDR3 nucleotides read TGTGCCGGCTCACTCGGACTAGAGAGCACAGATACGCAGTATTTT. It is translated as CAGSLGLESTDTQYF.

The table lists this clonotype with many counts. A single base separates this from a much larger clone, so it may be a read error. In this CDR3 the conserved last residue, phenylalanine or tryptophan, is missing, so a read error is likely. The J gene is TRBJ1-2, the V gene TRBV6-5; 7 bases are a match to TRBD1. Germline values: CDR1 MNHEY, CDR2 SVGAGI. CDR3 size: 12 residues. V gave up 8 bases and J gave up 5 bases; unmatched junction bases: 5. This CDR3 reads CASADRVYGYTS. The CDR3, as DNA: TGTGCCAGCGCTGACAGGGTGTATGGCTACACCTCC.

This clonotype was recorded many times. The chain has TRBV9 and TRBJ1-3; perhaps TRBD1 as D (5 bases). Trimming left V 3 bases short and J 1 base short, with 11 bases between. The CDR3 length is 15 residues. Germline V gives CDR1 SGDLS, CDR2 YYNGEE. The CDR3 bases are TGTGCCAGCAGCGCCGGGGGGGGGTCTGGAAACACCATATATTTT. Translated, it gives CASSAGGGSGNTIYF.

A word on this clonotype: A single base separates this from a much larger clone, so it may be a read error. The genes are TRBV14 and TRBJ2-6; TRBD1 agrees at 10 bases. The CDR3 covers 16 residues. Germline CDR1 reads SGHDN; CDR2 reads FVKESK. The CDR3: CASSRQGATGADVLTF. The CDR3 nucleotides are TGTGCCAGCAGCCGACAGGGGGCGACTGGGGCCGACGTCCTGACTTTC.

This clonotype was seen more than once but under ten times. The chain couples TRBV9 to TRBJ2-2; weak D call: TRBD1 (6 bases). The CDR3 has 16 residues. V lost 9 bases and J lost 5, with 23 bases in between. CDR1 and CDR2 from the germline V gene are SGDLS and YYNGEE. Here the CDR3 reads CANRLKGRGGTGELFF. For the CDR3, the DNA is TGTGCCAACAGGCTCAAGGGCAGGGGTGGGACCGGGGAGCTGTTTTTT.

CDR3 amino acids: CAAGLAGIPGDEQYF. The CDR3 DNA sequence: TGTGCCGCGGGACTAGCGGGAATCCCCGGGGACGAGCAGTACTTC. This chain joins TRBV19 and TRBJ2-7, with TRBD2 matching over 13 bases. CDR1 LNHDA and CDR2 SQIVND come from the germline V gene (reference sequence). The CDR3 runs 15 residues. J lost 5 bases, V lost 11 bases, and 12 bases had no gene match. The full variable domain, in which reference TRBV19 and TRBJ2-7 provide the parts outside the CDR3, is DGGITQSPKYLFRKEGQNVTLSCEQNLNHDAMYWYRQDPGQGLRLIYYSQIVNDFQKGDIAEGYSVSREKKESFPLTVTSAQKNPTAFYLCAAGLAGIPGDEQYFGPGTRLTVT.

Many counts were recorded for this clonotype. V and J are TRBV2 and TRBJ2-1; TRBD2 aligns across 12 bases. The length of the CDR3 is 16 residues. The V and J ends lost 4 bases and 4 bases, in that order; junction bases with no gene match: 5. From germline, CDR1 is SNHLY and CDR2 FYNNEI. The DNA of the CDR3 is TGTGCCAGCAGTGGACCCCTAGCGGGGGGGTACAATGAGCAGTTCTTC. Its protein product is CASSGPLAGGYNEQFF.

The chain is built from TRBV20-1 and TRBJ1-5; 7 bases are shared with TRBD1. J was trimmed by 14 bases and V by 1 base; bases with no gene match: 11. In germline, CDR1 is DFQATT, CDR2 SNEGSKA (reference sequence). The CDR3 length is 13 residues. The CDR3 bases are TGCAGTGCTAGAGGCCAGGGGGAACGGAACGAGCATTTT. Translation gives CSARGQGERNEHF.

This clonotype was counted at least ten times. The CDR3 spells CASSRDSKPGELFF. The DNA of the CDR3 is TGTGCCAGCAGCCGGGACTCTAAGCCCGGGGAGCTGTTTTTT. The rearrangement joins TRBV2 to TRBJ2-2; D is possibly TRBD2 (6 bases). Germline lookup yields CDR1 SNHLY and CDR2 FYNNEI. Trimming pared 6 bases from V and 6 bases from J, leaving 14 bases between. This CDR3 has 14 amino acids.

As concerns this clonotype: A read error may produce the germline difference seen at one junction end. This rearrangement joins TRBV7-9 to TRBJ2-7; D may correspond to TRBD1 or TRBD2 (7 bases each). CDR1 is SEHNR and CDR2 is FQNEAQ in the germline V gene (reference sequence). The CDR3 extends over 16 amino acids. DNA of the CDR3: TGCGCCAGCAGCCAAGATTGGCAGGGGGGGGCCTACGAGCAGTACTTC. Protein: CASSQDWQGGAYEQYF.

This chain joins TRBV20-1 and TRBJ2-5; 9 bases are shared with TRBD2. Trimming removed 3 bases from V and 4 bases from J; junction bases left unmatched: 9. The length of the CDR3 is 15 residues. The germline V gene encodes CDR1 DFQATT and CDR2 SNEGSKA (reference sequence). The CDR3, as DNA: TGCAGTGCTAGCCCCGCGACTAGCGGAAGAGAGACCCAGTACTTC. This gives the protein CSASPATSGRETQYF.

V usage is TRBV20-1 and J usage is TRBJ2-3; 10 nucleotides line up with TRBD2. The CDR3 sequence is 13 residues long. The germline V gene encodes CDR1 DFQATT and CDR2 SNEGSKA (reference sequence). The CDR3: CSPSGRPLDTQYF. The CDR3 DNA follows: TGCAGCCCTAGCGGGAGACCCCTAGATACGCAGTATTTT.

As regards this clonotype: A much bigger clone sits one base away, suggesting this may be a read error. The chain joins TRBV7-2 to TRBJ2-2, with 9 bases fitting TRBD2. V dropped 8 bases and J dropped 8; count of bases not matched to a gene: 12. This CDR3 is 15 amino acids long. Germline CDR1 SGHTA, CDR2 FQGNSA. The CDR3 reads CASGKAGGVVGELFF. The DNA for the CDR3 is TGTGCCAGCGGCAAAGCGGGAGGCGTGGTAGGGGAGCTGTTTTTT.

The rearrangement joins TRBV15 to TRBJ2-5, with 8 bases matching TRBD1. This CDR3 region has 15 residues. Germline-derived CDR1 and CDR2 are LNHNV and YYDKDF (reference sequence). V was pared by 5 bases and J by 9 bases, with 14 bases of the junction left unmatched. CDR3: CATSLGALTGASQYF. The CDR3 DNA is TGTGCCACCAGCTTGGGGGCCCTGACAGGGGCGTCCCAGTACTTC.

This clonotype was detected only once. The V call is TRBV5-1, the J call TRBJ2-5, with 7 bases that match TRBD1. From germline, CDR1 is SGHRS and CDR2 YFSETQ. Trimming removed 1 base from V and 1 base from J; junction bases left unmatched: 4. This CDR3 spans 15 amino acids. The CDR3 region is CASSLHRGFQETQYF. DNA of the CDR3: TGCGCCAGCAGCTTGCACAGGGGTTTCCAAGAGACCCAGTACTTC.

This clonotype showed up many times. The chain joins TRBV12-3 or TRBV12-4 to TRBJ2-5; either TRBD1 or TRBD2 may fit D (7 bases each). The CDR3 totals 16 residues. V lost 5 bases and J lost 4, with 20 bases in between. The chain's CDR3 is CASSTALTGEGETQYF. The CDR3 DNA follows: TGTGCCAGCAGTACCGCCTTAACAGGGGAGGGAGAGACCCAGTACTTC.

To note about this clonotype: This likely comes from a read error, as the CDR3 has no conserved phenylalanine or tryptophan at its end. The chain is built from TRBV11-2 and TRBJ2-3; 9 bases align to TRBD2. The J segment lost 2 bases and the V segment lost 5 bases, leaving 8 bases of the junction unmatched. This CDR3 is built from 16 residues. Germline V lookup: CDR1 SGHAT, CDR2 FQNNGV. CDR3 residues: CASSTGLAGYTDTQYL. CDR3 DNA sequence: TGTGCCAGCAGCACCGGGCTAGCGGGGTACACAGATACGCAGTATTTG.

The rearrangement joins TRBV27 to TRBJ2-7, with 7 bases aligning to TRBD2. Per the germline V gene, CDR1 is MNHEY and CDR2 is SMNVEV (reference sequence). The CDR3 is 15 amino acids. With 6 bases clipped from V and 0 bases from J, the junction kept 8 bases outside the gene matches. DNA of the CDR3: TGTGCCAGCAGGCGCGCGCGGGGGAGCTCCTACGAGCAGTACTTC. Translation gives CASRRARGSSYEQYF.

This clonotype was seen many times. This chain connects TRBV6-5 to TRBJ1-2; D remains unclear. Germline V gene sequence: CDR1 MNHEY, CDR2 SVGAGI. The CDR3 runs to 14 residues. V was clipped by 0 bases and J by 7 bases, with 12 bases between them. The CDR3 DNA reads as TGTGCCAGCAGTTACTCGATAGGTGTTGGTGGCTACACCTTC. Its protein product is CASSYSIGVGGYTF.

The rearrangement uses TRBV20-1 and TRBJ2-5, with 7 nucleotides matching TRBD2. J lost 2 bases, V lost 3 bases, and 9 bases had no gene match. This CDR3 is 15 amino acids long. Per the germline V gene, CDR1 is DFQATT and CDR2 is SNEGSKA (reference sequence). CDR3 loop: CSARGEGAAQETQYF. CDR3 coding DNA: TGCAGTGCTAGGGGGGAGGGAGCGGCACAAGAGACCCAGTACTTC.

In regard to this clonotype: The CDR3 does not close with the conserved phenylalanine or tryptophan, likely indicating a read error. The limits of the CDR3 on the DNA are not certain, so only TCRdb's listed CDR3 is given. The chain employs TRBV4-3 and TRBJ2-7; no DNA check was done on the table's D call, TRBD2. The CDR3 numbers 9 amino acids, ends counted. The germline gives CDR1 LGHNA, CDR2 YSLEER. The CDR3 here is CASSLRTSG.

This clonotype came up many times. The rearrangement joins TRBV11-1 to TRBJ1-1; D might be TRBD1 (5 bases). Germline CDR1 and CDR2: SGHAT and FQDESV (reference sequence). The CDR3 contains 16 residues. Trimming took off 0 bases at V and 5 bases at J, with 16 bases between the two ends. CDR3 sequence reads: CASSLARSQGWTEAFF. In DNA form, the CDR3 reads TGTGCCAGCAGCTTAGCGAGATCCCAGGGCTGGACTGAAGCTTTCTTT. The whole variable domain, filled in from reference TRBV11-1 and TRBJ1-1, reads EAEVAQSPRYKITEKSQAVAFWCDPISGHATLYWYRQILGQGPELLVQFQDESVVDDSQLPKDRFSAERLKGVDSTLKIQPAELGDSAMYLCASSLARSQGWTEAFFGQGTRLTVV.

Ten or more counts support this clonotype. The CDR3 DNA sequence: TGTGCCAGCAGTTTGGTTTCATACGAGCAGTACTTC. The encoded protein is CASSLVSYEQYF. This chain uses TRBV12-3 or TRBV12-4 with TRBJ2-7; unclear D gene. V was cut by 3 bases and J by 4 bases, with 7 bases left in between. This CDR3 spans 12 amino acids.

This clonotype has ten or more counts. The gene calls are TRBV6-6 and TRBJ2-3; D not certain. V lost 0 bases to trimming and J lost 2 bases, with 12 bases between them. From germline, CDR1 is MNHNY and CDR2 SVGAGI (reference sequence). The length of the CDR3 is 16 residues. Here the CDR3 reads CASSYSTPSATDTQYF. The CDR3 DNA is TGTGCCAGCAGTTACTCGACCCCGAGCGCCACAGATACGCAGTATTTT.

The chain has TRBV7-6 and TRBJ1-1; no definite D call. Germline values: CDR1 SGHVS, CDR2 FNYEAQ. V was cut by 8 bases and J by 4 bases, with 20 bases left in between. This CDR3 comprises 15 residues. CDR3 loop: CASHLRSGGSTEAFF. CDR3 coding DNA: TGTGCCAGCCACTTGCGATCGGGCGGGAGCACTGAAGCTTTCTTT.

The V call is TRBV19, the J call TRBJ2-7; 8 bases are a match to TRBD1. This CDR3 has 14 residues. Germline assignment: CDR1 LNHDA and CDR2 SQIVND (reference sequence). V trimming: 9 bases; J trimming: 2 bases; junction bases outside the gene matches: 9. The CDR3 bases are TGTGCCAGCTCACCGGGACAGGTCACCTACGAGCAGTACTTC. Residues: CASSPGQVTYEQYF.

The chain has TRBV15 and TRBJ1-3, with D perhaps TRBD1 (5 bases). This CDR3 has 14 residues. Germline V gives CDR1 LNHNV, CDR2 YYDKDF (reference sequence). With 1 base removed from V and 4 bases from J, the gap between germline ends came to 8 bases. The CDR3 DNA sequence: TGTGCCACCAGCAGAGGGGGACCGGGAAACACCATATATTTT. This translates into CATSRGGPGNTIYF.

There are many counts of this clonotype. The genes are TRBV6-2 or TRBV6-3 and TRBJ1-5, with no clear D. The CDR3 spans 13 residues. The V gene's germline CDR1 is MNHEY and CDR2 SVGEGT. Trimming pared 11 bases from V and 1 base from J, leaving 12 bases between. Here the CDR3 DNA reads TGTGCCGCTTTACGAATAAGCAATCAGCCCCAGCATTTT. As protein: CAALRISNQPQHF.

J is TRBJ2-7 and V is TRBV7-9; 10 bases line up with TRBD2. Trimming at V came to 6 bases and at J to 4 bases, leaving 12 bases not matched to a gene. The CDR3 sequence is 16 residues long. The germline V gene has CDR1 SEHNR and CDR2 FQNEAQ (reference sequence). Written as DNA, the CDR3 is TGTGCCAGCAGAACGGCTAGCGGGAGTAGGAGTTACGAGCAGTACTTC. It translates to CASRTASGSRSYEQYF. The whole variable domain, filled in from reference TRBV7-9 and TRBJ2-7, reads DTGVSQNPRHKITKRGQNVTFRCDPISEHNRLYWYRQTLGQGPEFLTYFQNEAQLEKSRLLSDRFSAERPKGSFSTLEIQRTEQGDSAMYLCASRTASGSRSYEQYFGPGTRLTVT.

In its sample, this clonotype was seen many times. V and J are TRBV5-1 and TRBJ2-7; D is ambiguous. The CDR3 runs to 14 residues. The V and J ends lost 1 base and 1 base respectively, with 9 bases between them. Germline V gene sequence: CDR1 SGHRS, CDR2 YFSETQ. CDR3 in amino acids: CASSLFQSSYEQYF. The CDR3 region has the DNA TGCGCCAGCAGCTTGTTTCAGTCATCCTACGAGCAGTACTTC.